This T cell receptor beta chain was sequenced in a study of OX40 agonist ivuxolimab in advanced cancers. About the study: The dose-escalation cohort was roughly 84% male, with a mean age of about 58 years, ranging about 23 to 79.

Germline V gives CDR1 ENHRY, CDR2 SYGVKD. The CDR3 contains 15 residues. V lost 0 bases to trimming and J lost 6 bases; unmatched junction nucleotides: 8. Repertoires were generated with immunoSEQ multiplex PCR, while TCRdb's copy carries only in-frame clones and drops some. The sample lists around 8,000 clones; about four fifths were seen once. This clone was seen just once. The source material was CD4+ or CD8+ T cells sorted from blood, sampled in a trial of the OX40 agonist ivuxolimab. This clonotype was sampled from an adult with an advanced solid tumor such as melanoma, head and neck, liver or kidney cancer. V and J are TRBV10-3 and TRBJ2-7, with 7 positions matching TRBD2. The CDR3 DNA follows: TGTGCCATCAGTGAGTCGGGGAGGGGTCAGGTCGAGCAGTACTTC. Translated, it gives CAISESGRGQVEQYF.